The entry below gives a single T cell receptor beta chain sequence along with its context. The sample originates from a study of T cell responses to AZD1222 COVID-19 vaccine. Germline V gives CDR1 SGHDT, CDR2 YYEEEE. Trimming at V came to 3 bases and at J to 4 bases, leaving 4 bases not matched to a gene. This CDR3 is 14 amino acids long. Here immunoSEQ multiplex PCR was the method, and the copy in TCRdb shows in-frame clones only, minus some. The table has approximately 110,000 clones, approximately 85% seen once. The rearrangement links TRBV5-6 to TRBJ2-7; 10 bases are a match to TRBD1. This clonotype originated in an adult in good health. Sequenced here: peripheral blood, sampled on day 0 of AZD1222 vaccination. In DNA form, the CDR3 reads TGTGCCAGCAGCTGGGGGACAGGGGAATACGAGCAGTACTTC. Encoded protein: CASSWGTGEYEQYF.